This section outlines one T cell receptor (beta chain) sequence together with its context. The sample comes from a study of identifying expanded T cells in peripheral blood. The V end was cut by 7 bases, the J end by 4 bases, with 21 bases between. This CDR3 has 16 residues. Germline V CDR1 and CDR2: SGHRS, YFSETQ. Libraries were prepared by immunoSEQ multiplex PCR; TCRdb keeps only in-frame clonotypes and omits some of them. The sample holds 70,000 to 95,000 clones, more than 70% seen once. The sequence derives from a person aged 18 to 75 in good health. The genes are TRBV5-1 and TRBJ2-1; D may be TRBD1 (6 bases). Sequencing was done on a sample of blood. CDR3 loop: CASGLPQTQGYNEQFF. The CDR3 nucleotides are TGCGCCAGCGGATTGCCGCAGACACAGGGATACAATGAGCAGTTCTTC.